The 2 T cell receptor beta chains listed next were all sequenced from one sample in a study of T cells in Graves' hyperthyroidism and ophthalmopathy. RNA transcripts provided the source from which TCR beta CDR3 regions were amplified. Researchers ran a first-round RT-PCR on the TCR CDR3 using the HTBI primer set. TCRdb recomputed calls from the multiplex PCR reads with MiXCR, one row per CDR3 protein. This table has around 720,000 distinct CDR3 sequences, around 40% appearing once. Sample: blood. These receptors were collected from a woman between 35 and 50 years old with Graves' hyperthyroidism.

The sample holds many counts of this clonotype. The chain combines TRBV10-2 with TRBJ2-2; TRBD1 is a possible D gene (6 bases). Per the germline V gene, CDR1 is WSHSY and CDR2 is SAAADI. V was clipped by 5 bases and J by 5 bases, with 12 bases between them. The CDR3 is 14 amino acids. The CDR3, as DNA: TGCGCCAGCAGTTCCGGGACAAGAACCGGGGAGCTGTTTTTT. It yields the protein CASSSGTRTGELFF.

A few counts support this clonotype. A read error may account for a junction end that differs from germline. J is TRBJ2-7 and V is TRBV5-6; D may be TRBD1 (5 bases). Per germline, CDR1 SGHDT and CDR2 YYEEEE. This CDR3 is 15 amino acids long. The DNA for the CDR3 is TGTGCCGGCAGCTTGTTGACAGTCAAGTTCAACGAGCAGTACTTC. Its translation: CAGSLLTVKFNEQYF.